The sequence of this T cell receptor (beta chain) was determined in a study of T cells in localized non-small cell lung cancer. Study-level results: Out of the top 100 tumor clones, a median about 58 were seen in adjacent lung. Greater blood T cell density accompanied longer overall survival. Adjacent uninvolved lung had the highest clonality, suggesting focused antigen responses. Sequencing was limited to one tumor region, leaving the possibility of heterogeneity open.

With respect to this clone: No antigen is known for it.

The germline CDR1 and CDR2 sequences are SNHLY and FYNNEI. The CDR3 covers 13 residues. Between the trimmed V and J ends, which lost 3 bases and 7 bases, there was a span of 7 bases. Measured with immunoSEQ multiplex PCR; TCRdb has only the in-frame clones, and not every one. The table lists about 40,000 clones, 81% of them singletons, with around 7.5% in the top ten. The receptor's source is a male donor aged 60 or over with stage II lung adenocarcinoma. This specimen consisted of peripheral blood mononuclear cells, obtained before any cancer treatment. This sequence joins TRBV2 and TRBJ1-6; no clear D gene. CDR3 DNA: TGTGCCAGCAGTGAGGGTAGAAATTCACCCCTCCACTTT. Its translation is CASSEGRNSPLHF. Full variable domain (rest looked up from reference TRBV2 and TRBJ1-6): EPEVTQTPSHQVTQMGQEVILRCVPISNHLYFYWYRQILGQKVEFLVSFYNNEISEKSEIFDDQFSVERPDGSNFTLKIRSTKLEDSAMYFCASSEGRNSPLHFGNGTRLTVT.